Listed here are 21 T cell receptor beta chains from one sample, sequenced in a study of blood T cell repertoires in COVID-19. TCRdb's copy holds only in-frame clones and misses some; the assay was immunoSEQ multiplex PCR. The sample lists about 220,000 clones, around 83% seen once, with 7% to 10% in the top ten. The material sequenced was peripheral blood. All receptors derive from a woman aged 45-65 years with acute or convalescent COVID-19.

The count of this clone is one. The chain couples TRBV5-1 to TRBJ1-4, with 8 positions matching TRBD1. V lost 4 bases to trimming and J lost 2 bases; unmatched junction nucleotides: 13. The CDR3 is 18 residues long. Germline CDR1 SGHRS, CDR2 YFSETQ. The CDR3 loop is CASSPYYRGVRTNEKLFF. CDR3 in DNA: TGCGCCAGCAGCCCCTACTACAGGGGGGTACGGACTAATGAAAAACTGTTTTTT. Supplemented by reference TRBV5-1 and TRBJ1-4, the full variable domain reads KAGVTQTPRYLIKTRGQQVTLSCSPISGHRSVSWYQQTPGQGLQFLFEYFSETQRNKGNFPGRFSGRQFSNSRSEMNVSTLELGDSALYLCASSPYYRGVRTNEKLFFGSGTQLSVL.

The chain couples TRBV5-4 to TRBJ2-2, with TRBD2 matching 7 bases. The germline CDR1 and CDR2 sequences are SGHNT and YYREEE (reference sequence). There are 16 residues in the CDR3. After removal of 0 bases from V and 5 bases from J, the junction contained 7 bases not matched to a gene. DNA of the CDR3: TGTGCCAGCAGCTTGGGGGGGAGGGCCCGGACCGGGGAGCTGTTTTTT. Translation gives CASSLGGRARTGELFF.

The V call is TRBV5-1, the J call TRBJ2-1; D might be TRBD1 (6 bases). V was trimmed by 2 bases and J by 8 bases, leaving 17 bases between them. From germline, CDR1 is SGHRS and CDR2 YFSETQ. The CDR3 is 15 residues long. CDR3 DNA sequence: TGCGCCAGCAGCTTAGGGGGACCCCTAGGGGATGAGCAGTTCTTC. It encodes CASSLGGPLGDEQFF.

The V call is TRBV24-1, the J call TRBJ1-5, with TRBD1 matching over 7 bases. Unmatched junction bases numbered 11, after V lost 9 bases and J lost 4 bases. CDR1 KGHDR and CDR2 SFDVKD come from the germline V gene. The CDR3 covers 15 residues. CDR3 residues: CATQHRGEGNQPQHF. The CDR3 DNA reads as TGTGCCACCCAACACAGGGGAGAGGGAAATCAGCCCCAGCATTTT.

This chain joins TRBV5-5 and TRBJ1-1; D is undetermined. This CDR3 contains 15 residues. V was trimmed by 3 bases and J by 1 base, leaving 13 bases between them. Germline V gene data show CDR1 as SGHKS and CDR2 as YYEKEE (reference sequence). CDR3 in amino acids: CASSWTLGTNTEAFF. The CDR3 DNA follows: TGTGCCAGCAGCTGGACTTTGGGCACGAACACTGAAGCTTTCTTT.

The CDR3 here is CSVGANPSADTQYF. CDR3 in DNA: TGCAGCGTTGGCGCGAACCCTAGTGCAGATACGCAGTATTTT. The V and J genes are TRBV29-1 and TRBJ2-3; D unclear. Germline V CDR1 and CDR2: SQVTM, ANQGSEA. V was shortened by 4 bases and J by 4 bases, with 15 bases between the two germline ends. This CDR3 region has 14 residues.

V and J are TRBV19 and TRBJ2-7; 9 positions match TRBD1. Germline V CDR1 and CDR2: LNHDA, SQIVND (reference sequence). CDR3 length: 14 amino acids. J was trimmed by 2 bases and V by 8 bases; bases with no gene match: 7. DNA for the CDR3: TGTGCCAGTGAGGCGGGACAGGGCACCTACGAGCAGTACTTC. This codes for CASEAGQGTYEQYF.

The chain links TRBV19 to TRBJ2-7, with 9 bases matching TRBD1. Per germline, CDR1 LNHDA and CDR2 SQIVND (reference sequence). The CDR3 has 13 residues. Losses at the gene ends were 4 bases for V and 6 bases for J; bases not matched to a gene: 4. The CDR3 coding sequence is TGTGCCAGTAGTACGCGACAGGGGGTCGAGCAGTACTTC. Translation: CASSTRQGVEQYF.

This clone turned up a few times. The gene calls are TRBV30 and TRBJ2-3; 10 nucleotides match TRBD2. Germline CDR1 GTSNPN, CDR2 SVGIG (reference sequence). CDR3 size: 22 residues. The trim removed 7 bases at V and 1 base at J, leaving 29 bases unmatched. CDR3 protein: CASSRRGTRASGSSAGTDTQYF. CDR3 coding DNA: TGTGCCTCCTCCCGGCGAGGGACGCGGGCTAGCGGGAGCTCGGCGGGCACAGATACGCAGTATTTT.

V gene TRBV12-3 or TRBV12-4 combines with J gene TRBJ2-2, with D possibly being TRBD2 (6 bases). V lost 11 bases to trimming and J lost 0 bases, with 7 bases between them. The CDR3 spans 12 residues. CDR3 in DNA: TGTGCCTCGGGAGCGAACACCGGGGAGCTGTTTTTT. Encoded protein: CASGANTGELFF.

This clone has just a few counts. This rearrangement joins TRBV4-2 to TRBJ2-1; 10 bases are shared with TRBD2. V shed 2 bases and J 9 bases; nucleotides not matched to a gene: 10. Germline V lookup: CDR1 LGHNA, CDR2 YNFKEQ. The CDR3 extends over 16 amino acids. The CDR3 bases are TGTGCCAGCAGCCAATGGCTAGCGGGAGCCTCGGGTGAGCAGTTCTTC. It encodes CASSQWLAGASGEQFF.

CDR3: CSVEKVAGGLAYEQYF. In DNA, the CDR3 is TGCAGCGTTGAAAAAGTAGCGGGTGGTCTTGCCTACGAGCAGTACTTC. The gene calls are TRBV29-1 and TRBJ2-7; the match to TRBD2 covers 7 bases. The germline V gene has CDR1 SQVTM and CDR2 ANQGSEA. V lost 2 bases, J lost 2 bases, and 12 bases stayed unmatched. The CDR3 totals 16 residues.

This clone has just a few counts. The chain recombines TRBV2 with TRBJ2-7; 8 bases match TRBD2. The germline V gene has CDR1 SNHLY and CDR2 FYNNEI. Trimming cost V 8 bases and J 0 bases; bases outside gene matches: 6. CDR3 length: 14 amino acids. This CDR3 is CASQTSVSSYEQYF. The CDR3 bases are TGTGCCAGCCAGACTAGCGTGAGCTCCTACGAGCAGTACTTC.

This clone was counted a few times. CDR3 amino acids: CARGQGSSYEQYF. The CDR3 DNA is TGTGCCAGAGGACAGGGAAGCTCCTACGAGCAGTACTTC. The chain joins TRBV2 to TRBJ2-7; 8 positions agree with TRBD1. The germline gives CDR1 SNHLY, CDR2 FYNNEI. The V and J ends lost 9 bases and 0 bases, in that order; junction bases with no gene match: 4. This CDR3 has 13 amino acids.

The chain carries TRBV18 and TRBJ2-7, with TRBD2 identical over 7 bases. This CDR3 spans 14 amino acids. J was trimmed by 7 bases and V by 0 bases; bases with no gene match: 6. Germline CDR1 reads KGHSH; CDR2 reads LQKENI. CDR3 in DNA: TGTGCCAGCTCACCACCGGAGCTAGCGGAGGAGCAGTACTTC. The encoded protein is CASSPPELAEEQYF. Full variable domain (missing parts from reference TRBV18 and TRBJ2-7): NAGVMQNPRHLVRRRGQEARLRCSPMKGHSHVYWYRQLPEEGLKFMVYLQKENIIDESGMPKERFSAEFPKEGPSILRIQQVVRGDSAAYFCASSPPELAEEQYFGPGTRLTVT.

The CDR3 reads CASSNRGQLYEQYF. DNA of the CDR3: TGTGCCAGTAGTAACCGCGGACAGCTCTACGAGCAGTACTTC. V gene TRBV19 combines with J gene TRBJ2-7; possibly TRBD1 for D (6 bases). The V gene's germline CDR1 is LNHDA and CDR2 SQIVND (reference sequence). The V gene lost 4 bases and the J gene lost 3 bases, with 13 bases spanning the gap. The CDR3 runs to 14 residues.

The chain couples TRBV4-2 to TRBJ2-7, with TRBD1 matching over 9 bases. The CDR3 length is 16 residues. After removal of 1 base from V and 4 bases from J, the junction contained 8 bases not matched to a gene. Per germline, CDR1 LGHNA and CDR2 YNFKEQ. CDR3 loop: CASSQAQGQGLYEQYF. The DNA for the CDR3 is TGTGCCAGCAGCCAAGCGCAGGGACAGGGACTTTACGAGCAGTACTTC.

This chain links TRBV24-1 with TRBJ1-1, with a possible D match to TRBD1 (5 bases). CDR1 KGHDR and CDR2 SFDVKD come from the germline V gene. The CDR3 covers 14 residues. V was shortened by 3 bases and J by 10 bases, with 17 bases between the two germline ends. CDR3 coding DNA: TGTGCCACCAGTGATCCGCCTCAGGGATACGGAGCTTTCTTT. This codes for CATSDPPQGYGAFF.

This clone was recorded only once. The gene calls are TRBV19 and TRBJ1-1; TRBD1 aligns across 9 bases. Germline V gene data show CDR1 as LNHDA and CDR2 as SQIVND (reference sequence). The length of the CDR3 is 13 residues. V trimming: 5 bases; J trimming: 11 bases; junction bases outside the gene matches: 9. The CDR3 loop is CASSSRTGDVAFF. For the CDR3, the DNA is TGTGCCAGTAGTTCCCGGACAGGGGATGTGGCTTTCTTT.

In its sample, this clone was seen once. The genes are TRBV28 and TRBJ1-5; D is ambiguous. V was pared by 4 bases and J by 3 bases, with 19 bases between. The CDR3 is 17 amino acids. CDR1 and CDR2 (germline): MDHEN, SYDVKM. This CDR3 is CASSSRTVPDLNQPQHF. The CDR3 DNA sequence: TGTGCCAGCAGTTCCCGGACTGTTCCCGATCTCAATCAGCCCCAGCATTTT.

The chain recombines TRBV28 with TRBJ1-2, with 7 bases fitting TRBD1. This CDR3 contains 12 residues. Germline trimming cut 7 bases from V and 5 bases from J; bases unmatched to any gene: 4. The germline V gene has CDR1 MDHEN and CDR2 SYDVKM. DNA for the CDR3: TGTGCCAGCACTGACAGGGATTATGGCTACACCTTC. Protein product: CASTDRDYGYTF.